This is a list of T cell receptor beta chains from one sample in a study of blood T cell repertoires in COVID-19. Some clones are missing from TCRdb's copy, which holds only in-frame ones; the method was immunoSEQ multiplex PCR. The sample includes 350,000 or so clones, about nine tenths of them seen just once. The sequencing sample was made of PBMCs or T cells enriched from blood (not recorded which). The receptors here all came from a woman aged 30 to 39 who had been exposed to COVID-19. The conserved cysteine and the conserved F or W are not part of the CDR3 here. Fields, in order: V gene, CDR3 protein.

v_gene: TRBV12-3/TRBV12-4; CDR3aa: ASSSTGNTEAF
v_gene: TRBV7-9; CDR3aa: ASSSPGLAGPNEQF
v_gene: TRBV7-8; CDR3aa: ASSLDHLSGGNYNEQF
v_gene: TRBV5-1; CDR3aa: ASSLGDNSYEQY
v_gene: TRBV28; CDR3aa: ASRGVKREGRGYNEQF
v_gene: TRBV14; CDR3aa: ASSPGLAGDADTQY
v_gene: TRBV5-1; CDR3aa: ASSLVGGTATNEKLF
v_gene: TRBV28; CDR3aa: ASSTRGYNYGYT
v_gene: TRBV4-1; CDR3aa: ASSPGQGADEQY
v_gene: TRBV6-5; CDR3aa: ASGGEGSYNSPLH
v_gene: TRBV12-5; CDR3aa: ASGLGGVSGTYNEQF
v_gene: TRBV5-8; CDR3aa: ASSLGDNQETQY
v_gene: TRBV5-1; CDR3aa: ASSPPTGLGVLDTQY
v_gene: TRBV5-4; CDR3aa: ASSLGDRGWDTEAF
v_gene: TRBV3-1/TRBV3-2; CDR3aa: ASSHGLAVNEQF
v_gene: TRBV12-3/TRBV12-4; CDR3aa: ASSFADSYEQY
v_gene: TRBV5-5; CDR3aa: ASSLRGTQPFDEQF
v_gene: TRBV3-1/TRBV3-2; CDR3aa: ASSPPGNTIY
v_gene: TRBV11-3; CDR3aa: ASSFSLLTQGPETQY
v_gene: TRBV28; CDR3aa: ASSPGLAGIGEQF
v_gene: TRBV5-4; CDR3aa: ASSLWLAGTHFNEQF
v_gene: TRBV10-2; CDR3aa: ASVQGGKTDTQY
v_gene: TRBV24-1; CDR3aa: ATSATTGDQPQH
v_gene: TRBV5-1; CDR3aa: ASSLGGPVGYT
v_gene: TRBV12-3/TRBV12-4; CDR3aa: ASSYDRGGGYT
v_gene: TRBV19; CDR3aa: ASSMGPTGVSTDTQY
v_gene: TRBV11-2; CDR3aa: ASSLGGNYGYT
v_gene: TRBV7-9; CDR3aa: ASRDGTANEKLF
v_gene: TRBV21-1; CDR3aa: ASSSRQCPRYNEQF
v_gene: TRBV4-1; CDR3aa: ASSQRDSSTDTQY
v_gene: TRBV4-1; CDR3aa: ASSAGVGTDTQY
v_gene: TRBV29-1; CDR3aa: SVAGGTYNEQF